The sample holds a few counts of the clone carrying this TCR beta chain. The source of the sample is a study of beta chain features in type 1 diabetes. Expressed TCRB transcripts got sequenced, as all isolated RNA was reverse transcribed. Here immunoSEQ multiplex PCR was the method, and the copy in TCRdb shows in-frame clones only, minus some. This sample yields over 120,000 clones, of which 9% to 9.5% are seen a single time; 0.68% belongs to the top ten. This CDR3 comprises 18 residues. CDR1 is LNHDA and CDR2 is SQIVND in the germline V gene (reference sequence). Between the trimmed V and J ends, which lost 5 bases and 0 bases, there was a span of 20 bases.

This receptor was identified in a young man in good health. J is TRBJ1-5 and V is TRBV19; tentative D call: TRBD1 (6 bases). The sequenced sample consisted of central memory CD4+ T cells from blood. CDR3 sequence reads: CASSPMLGQTDSNQPQHF. As DNA, the CDR3 is TGTGCCAGTAGTCCTATGCTCGGACAGACCGATAGCAATCAGCCCCAGCATTTT.